Listed below are T cell receptor beta chains from one sample, sequenced in a study of blood T cell repertoires in COVID-19. TCRdb's copy holds only in-frame clones and misses some; the assay was immunoSEQ multiplex PCR. The sample records roughly 350,000 clones, 80% to 90% being singletons. The source material was peripheral blood. All receptors derive from a woman aged 45-60 years with COVID-19, enrolled during active disease. Each CDR3 is given with its conserved first and last residue. D genes are given only for firm matches. Where a row states a size, it is once, few, many or the class of an expanded clone; other rows omit it.

v_gene: TRBV21-1; d_gene: .; abundance: .; j_gene: TRBJ2-2; CDR3nt: TGTGCCAGCAGCACGGGGAGATGGAACCCTCGAGGGACCGGGGAGCTGTTTTTT; CDR3aa: CASSTGRWNPRGTGELFF
v_gene: TRBV3-1/TRBV3-2; d_gene: TRBD2; abundance: .; j_gene: TRBJ2-1; CDR3nt: TGTGCCAGCAGCCATGGGACTAGCTCCTACAATGAGCAGTTCTTC; CDR3aa: CASSHGTSSYNEQFF
v_gene: TRBV12-3/TRBV12-4; d_gene: .; abundance: .; j_gene: TRBJ2-2; CDR3nt: TGTGCCAGCAGTTTGTTCAGGGGGGAGCTGTTTTTT; CDR3aa: CASSLFRGELFF
v_gene: TRBV5-1; d_gene: TRBD1; abundance: .; j_gene: TRBJ1-2; CDR3nt: TGCGCCAGCAGCTTGGACAGGGGGCAGGGTGGCTACACCTTC; CDR3aa: CASSLDRGQGGYTF
v_gene: TRBV7-9; d_gene: TRBD1; abundance: few; j_gene: TRBJ2-2; CDR3nt: TGTGCCAGCAGCTTAGCGGCGGCAGGGGGTTATGAGGAGCTGTTTTTT; CDR3aa: CASSLAAAGGYEELFF
v_gene: TRBV7-6; d_gene: TRBD2; abundance: .; j_gene: TRBJ2-5; CDR3nt: TGTGCCAGCAGCTTGGGTATAGCGGGAGTGGGGGGAGAGACCCAGTACTTC; CDR3aa: CASSLGIAGVGGETQYF
v_gene: TRBV12-2; d_gene: .; abundance: .; j_gene: TRBJ2-1; CDR3nt: TGTGCAAGTCGCTGCCGAGGGTTCTCCCAGTTCTTC; CDR3aa: CASRCRGFSQFF
v_gene: TRBV6-5; d_gene: TRBD2; abundance: .; j_gene: TRBJ2-7; CDR3nt: TGTGCCAGCAGTCGGGCGGGGGAGCGTGACGAGCAGTACTTC; CDR3aa: CASSRAGERDEQYF
v_gene: TRBV4-1; d_gene: .; abundance: once; j_gene: TRBJ1-4; CDR3nt: TGCGCCAGCAGCCAAGATGCGGATACTAATGAAAAACTGTTTTTT; CDR3aa: CASSQDADTNEKLFF
v_gene: TRBV7-9; d_gene: .; abundance: .; j_gene: TRBJ2-7; CDR3nt: TGTGCCAGCAGCCTCTCCTACGAGCAGTACTTC; CDR3aa: CASSLSYEQYF
v_gene: TRBV5-4; d_gene: TRBD1; abundance: .; j_gene: TRBJ2-4; CDR3nt: TGTGCCAGCAGCTTAGGGGGCAGCCCCAAAAACATTCAGTACTTC; CDR3aa: CASSLGGSPKNIQYF
v_gene: TRBV5-1; d_gene: .; abundance: .; j_gene: TRBJ1-4; CDR3nt: TGCGCCAGCAGCCCCCAGGGCATAGGGGATGAAAAACTGTTTTTT; CDR3aa: CASSPQGIGDEKLFF
v_gene: TRBV2; d_gene: TRBD2; abundance: .; j_gene: TRBJ2-1; CDR3nt: TGTGCCAGCAGCCACACGACTAGCGGGAGATCCAATGAGCAGTTCTTC; CDR3aa: CASSHTTSGRSNEQFF
v_gene: TRBV5-4; d_gene: TRBD1; abundance: .; j_gene: TRBJ2-1; CDR3nt: TGTGCCAGCAGCTTGCCAGGGACAGGGGGGAACAATGAGCAGTTCTTC; CDR3aa: CASSLPGTGGNNEQFF
v_gene: TRBV30; d_gene: TRBD1; abundance: .; j_gene: TRBJ1-6; CDR3nt: TGTGCCTGGACACCGACAGGGAGGAATTCACCCCTCCACTTT; CDR3aa: CAWTPTGRNSPLHF
v_gene: TRBV24-1; d_gene: TRBD2; abundance: .; j_gene: TRBJ2-5; CDR3nt: TGTGCCACCAGTGACCTGGGGCGGGAGGGCCTCGAGGAGACCCAGTACTTC; CDR3aa: CATSDLGREGLEETQYF
v_gene: TRBV15; d_gene: TRBD1; abundance: .; j_gene: TRBJ1-5; CDR3nt: TGTGCCACCAGCAGAGACGACAGGGAGATGCCCCAGCATTTT; CDR3aa: CATSRDDREMPQHF
v_gene: TRBV15; d_gene: .; abundance: .; j_gene: TRBJ1-4; CDR3nt: TGTGCCACCAGCCGGGGATTCTTAAATGAAAAACTGTTTTTT; CDR3aa: CATSRGFLNEKLFF
v_gene: TRBV3-1/TRBV3-2; d_gene: TRBD2; abundance: once; j_gene: TRBJ2-2; CDR3nt: TGTGCCAGCAGCGCTAGACTAGCGGGAGCTCGGGAGCTGTTTTTT; CDR3aa: CASSARLAGARELFF
v_gene: TRBV11-3; d_gene: .; abundance: .; j_gene: TRBJ2-1; CDR3nt: TGTGCCAGCAGCTTAGGTTTTCTCGAACGCTACGAGCAGTTCTTC; CDR3aa: CASSLGFLERYEQFF
v_gene: TRBV7-2; d_gene: TRBD1; abundance: .; j_gene: TRBJ2-3; CDR3nt: TGTGCCAGCAGTCACCGGGACAGGTCGTTAGATACGCAGTATTTT; CDR3aa: CASSHRDRSLDTQYF
v_gene: TRBV19; d_gene: .; abundance: .; j_gene: TRBJ2-1; CDR3nt: TGTGCCAGTAGTATAGTTGTGGGAGAAAGTGAAAAGTTCTTC; CDR3aa: CASSIVVGESEKFF
v_gene: TRBV19; d_gene: .; abundance: .; j_gene: TRBJ1-1; CDR3nt: TGTGCCAGTAGTAGGCCCCGAGGGGGGGACACTGAAGCTTTCTTT; CDR3aa: CASSRPRGGDTEAFF
v_gene: TRBV19; d_gene: .; abundance: .; j_gene: TRBJ2-7; CDR3nt: TGTGCCAGTAGTCTGCCCAGCGGGGAGCAGTACTTC; CDR3aa: CASSLPSGEQYF
v_gene: TRBV5-4; d_gene: .; abundance: .; j_gene: TRBJ1-6; CDR3nt: TGTGCCAGCAGCTTGCTGGGGCAGGATTCACCCCTCCACTTT; CDR3aa: CASSLLGQDSPLHF
v_gene: TRBV5-4; d_gene: TRBD2; abundance: .; j_gene: TRBJ2-7; CDR3nt: TGTGCCAGCAGCATACCGGGACTAGCGGTCGGCGAGCAGTACTTC; CDR3aa: CASSIPGLAVGEQYF
v_gene: TRBV2; d_gene: TRBD2; abundance: .; j_gene: TRBJ2-3; CDR3nt: TGTGCCAGCAGTGAAAGAAGTGGGAGGGCCGGGGCAGATACGCAGTATTTT; CDR3aa: CASSERSGRAGADTQYF
v_gene: TRBV19; d_gene: .; abundance: .; j_gene: TRBJ1-1; CDR3nt: TGTGCCACCGGGGAGCTGAACACTGAAGCTTTCTTT; CDR3aa: CATGELNTEAFF
v_gene: TRBV5-1; d_gene: .; abundance: .; j_gene: TRBJ1-1; CDR3nt: TGCGCCAGCAGCCCAGGGGACGTGGACACTGAAGCTTTCTTT; CDR3aa: CASSPGDVDTEAFF
v_gene: TRBV12-3/TRBV12-4; d_gene: .; abundance: .; j_gene: TRBJ2-7; CDR3nt: TGTGCCACAGGACACCACTCCTACGAGCAGTACTTC; CDR3aa: CATGHHSYEQYF
v_gene: TRBV9; d_gene: TRBD1; abundance: .; j_gene: TRBJ2-7; CDR3nt: TGTGCCAGCAGCTCCGGACAGGGGCCACCCTACGAGCAGTACTTC; CDR3aa: CASSSGQGPPYEQYF
v_gene: TRBV6-5; d_gene: .; abundance: .; j_gene: TRBJ2-3; CDR3nt: TGTGCCATTCGCCCTACTAGCCTTTTTGATACGCAGTATTTT; CDR3aa: CAIRPTSLFDTQYF
v_gene: TRBV15; d_gene: TRBD2; abundance: .; j_gene: TRBJ2-1; CDR3nt: TGTGCCACCAGCACGCGACTAGCGGGAGATAATGAGCAGTTCTTC; CDR3aa: CATSTRLAGDNEQFF
v_gene: TRBV6-6; d_gene: TRBD1; abundance: .; j_gene: TRBJ1-6; CDR3nt: TGTGCCAGCACCCACGGGACAGGAAATTCACCCCTCCACTTT; CDR3aa: CASTHGTGNSPLHF
v_gene: TRBV15; d_gene: .; abundance: .; j_gene: TRBJ2-1; CDR3nt: TGTGCCACCAGCAGCGCAAAGACAGGCTTGAATGAGCAGTTCTTC; CDR3aa: CATSSAKTGLNEQFF
v_gene: TRBV6-6; d_gene: TRBD1; abundance: .; j_gene: TRBJ1-5; CDR3nt: TGTGCCAGCAGAAAAGACAGGGGGCAAAATCAGCCCCAGCATTTT; CDR3aa: CASRKDRGQNQPQHF
v_gene: TRBV6-1; d_gene: TRBD1; abundance: .; j_gene: TRBJ2-7; CDR3nt: TGTGCCAGCAGTGAGTTGGAGACAGGGGGTTACGAGCAGTACTTC; CDR3aa: CASSELETGGYEQYF
v_gene: TRBV9; d_gene: TRBD2; abundance: once; j_gene: TRBJ2-7; CDR3nt: TGTGCCAGCAGCCCTTCGGTAGCGGGGCCCGGGTTATTC; CDR3aa: CASSPSVAGPGLF
v_gene: TRBV19; d_gene: TRBD2; abundance: .; j_gene: TRBJ2-1; CDR3nt: TGTGCCAGTAGTAGTCTAGCGGGAGGAGCTGAGCAGTTCTTC; CDR3aa: CASSSLAGGAEQFF
v_gene: TRBV6-1; d_gene: .; abundance: .; j_gene: TRBJ1-1; CDR3nt: TGTGCCAGCAGTGCCGGGACACTCACCATGAACACTGAAGCTTTCTTT; CDR3aa: CASSAGTLTMNTEAFF
v_gene: TRBV2; d_gene: TRBD1; abundance: .; j_gene: TRBJ2-7; CDR3nt: TGTGCCACCCGCATTGAGACTGGACAGGGGTTCTACGAGCAGTACTTC; CDR3aa: CATRIETGQGFYEQYF
v_gene: TRBV11-1; d_gene: .; abundance: .; j_gene: TRBJ2-3; CDR3nt: TGTGCCAGCAGCTTAGAGCCAAAAGATACGCAGTATTTT; CDR3aa: CASSLEPKDTQYF